This TCR beta chain was observed in a study of shared clonotypes between healthy human individuals. Overall study: Each donor contributed plates that comprised three CD4 naive, three CD4 memory, two CD8 naive and one CD8 memory. Study-wide findings and caveats: Larger estimated richness was generally recorded for naive subsets relative to memory subsets.

Repertoires were generated with immunoSEQ multiplex PCR, while TCRdb's copy carries only in-frame clones and drops some. The table has a few million clones, over 85% seen once. V lost 1 base, J lost 5 bases, and 8 bases lay in between. This CDR3 has 14 residues. The V gene's germline CDR1 is SGHNT and CDR2 YENEEA. Comment on this clone: Its antigen is not known.

Donors included only healthy HIV-negative adults lacking recent acute infections or vaccinations. The chain is built from TRBV11-3 and TRBJ2-2; D gene unclear. The sample consisted of naive CD4+ T cells from PBMCs. Subset meaning: CD45RA+ positively selected. The source of this sequence is a man aged 18 to 29 in good health. Some clones in this sample may be carry-over from other donors' samples. The CDR3 spells CASSLAIGTGELFF. The CDR3 coding sequence is TGTGCCAGCAGCTTAGCGATCGGGACCGGGGAGCTGTTTTTT.